This TCR beta chain derives from a study of blood T cells in healthy people across ages. Per sample, a minimum of 6 million PBMCs were isolated. Then a second PCR, running roughly 7 to 11 cycles, was carried out with a sample-barcoded 5' primer and a J-beta primer mix. MiXCR, applied by TCRdb to the 5' RACE reads, yields one record per CDR3 protein. The data hold just over 1 million distinct CDR3 sequences, with around 45% observed a single time. Study-level findings and limits: Strongly correlated with naive T cell percentage was TCR beta diversity. Higher diversity and more naive CD4+ cells were features of long-lived donors, compared to aged donors.

Note on this clonotype: Its target is not known. An end of the junction does not agree with germline; a read error may underlie this.

The receptor was isolated from a woman aged 55-69 years in good health. Specimen: blood.

CDR3 bases: TGCAGTGCTGTGACGGCCGGGGATGGCTATACCTTC. It specifies CSAVTAGDGYTF. The gene calls are TRBV20-1 and TRBJ1-2, with D unresolved. The CDR3 sequence is 12 residues long. Germline V gene sequence: CDR1 DFQATT, CDR2 SNEGSKA (reference sequence).